This TCR beta chain was documented in a study of identical twins. CDR1 is LGHNA and CDR2 is YSLEER in the germline V gene. The CDR3 runs 15 residues. On this clonotype: Its antigen is not identified. The junction differs from germline at one of its ends, possibly a read error.

MiXCR, run by TCRdb on the 5' RACE reads, gives a single entry per CDR3 protein. The repertoire includes approximately 700,000 distinct CDR3 sequences, about 20% of them detected once, and around 14% sits in the top ten. Findings and caveats of the study: Conclusions relied on cross-sectional statistical analysis, not following the same donors.

These same data were also listed under a study on T cells expressing NK-cell markers. That report adds: Where several donors were concerned, these clonotypes also led the CD3+CD56-NKG2C+ fraction.

This receptor was obtained from a woman between 18 and 30 years old in good health. V gene TRBV4-3 combines with J gene TRBJ1-2; the match to TRBD1 covers 8 bases. The sample consisted of PBMCs. CDR3 sequence (DNA): TGCGCCAGCAGCCAAGGGACAGGGTTTAACTATGGCTTCACCTTC. This codes for CASSQGTGFNYGFTF.